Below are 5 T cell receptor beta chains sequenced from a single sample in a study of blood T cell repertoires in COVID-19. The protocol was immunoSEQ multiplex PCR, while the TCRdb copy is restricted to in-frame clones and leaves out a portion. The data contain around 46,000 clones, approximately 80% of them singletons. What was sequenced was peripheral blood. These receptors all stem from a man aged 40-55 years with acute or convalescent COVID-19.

In nucleotides, the CDR3 is TGCGCCAGCAGCAGCGACGGACAGGGTAATGAAAAACTGTTTTTT. It encodes CASSSDGQGNEKLFF. The V gene is TRBV5-1, the J gene TRBJ1-4; 8 bases line up with TRBD1. With 4 bases clipped from V and 4 bases from J, the junction kept 6 bases outside the gene matches. CDR1 is SGHRS and CDR2 is YFSETQ in the germline V gene. The CDR3 runs to 15 residues.

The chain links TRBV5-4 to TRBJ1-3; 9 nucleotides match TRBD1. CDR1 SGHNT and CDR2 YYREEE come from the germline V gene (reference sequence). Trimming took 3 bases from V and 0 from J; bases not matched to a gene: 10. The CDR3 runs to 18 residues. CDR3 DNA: TGTGCCAGCAGCTCAGGGACAGGGACTACTAGCTCTGGAAACACCATATATTTT. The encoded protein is CASSSGTGTTSSGNTIYF.

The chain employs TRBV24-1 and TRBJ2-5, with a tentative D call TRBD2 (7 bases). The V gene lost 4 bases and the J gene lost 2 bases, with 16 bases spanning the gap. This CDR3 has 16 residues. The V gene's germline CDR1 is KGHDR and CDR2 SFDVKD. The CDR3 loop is CATSEPGLGGQETQYF. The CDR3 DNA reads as TGTGCCACCAGTGAACCCGGACTAGGGGGACAAGAGACCCAGTACTTC.

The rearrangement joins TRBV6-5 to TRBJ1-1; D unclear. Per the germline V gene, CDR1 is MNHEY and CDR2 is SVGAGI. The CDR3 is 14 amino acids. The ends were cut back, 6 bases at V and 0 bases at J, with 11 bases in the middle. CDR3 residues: CASRSRAMNTEAFF. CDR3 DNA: TGTGCCAGCAGGAGCCGAGCCATGAACACTGAAGCTTTCTTT.

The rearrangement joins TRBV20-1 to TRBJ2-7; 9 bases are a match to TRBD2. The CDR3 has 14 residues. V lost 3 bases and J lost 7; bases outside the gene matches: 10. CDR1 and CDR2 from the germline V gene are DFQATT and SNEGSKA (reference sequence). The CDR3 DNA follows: TGCAGTGCTAGTAGGGCGGGGGGGCCGGTTGAGCAGTACTTC. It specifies CSASRAGGPVEQYF.